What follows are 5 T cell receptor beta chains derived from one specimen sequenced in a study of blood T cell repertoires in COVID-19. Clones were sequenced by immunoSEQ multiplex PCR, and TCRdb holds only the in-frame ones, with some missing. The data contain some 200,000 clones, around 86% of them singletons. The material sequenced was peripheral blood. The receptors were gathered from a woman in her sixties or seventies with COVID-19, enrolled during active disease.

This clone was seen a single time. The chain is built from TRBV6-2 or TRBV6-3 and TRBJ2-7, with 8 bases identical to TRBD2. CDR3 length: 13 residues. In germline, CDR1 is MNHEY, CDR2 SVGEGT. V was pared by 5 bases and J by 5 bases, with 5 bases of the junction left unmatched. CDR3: CASSKSGSNEQYF. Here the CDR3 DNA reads TGTGCCAGCAGTAAAAGCGGGAGTAACGAGCAGTACTTC.

CDR3 residues: CASRQQPLEAFF. The CDR3 DNA reads TGTGCCAGCAGGCAACAACCTCTTGAAGCTTTCTTT. The chain joins TRBV28 to TRBJ1-1; D uncertain. From germline, CDR1 is MDHEN and CDR2 SYDVKM. The CDR3 spans 12 residues. Trimming stripped 6 bases from V and 7 bases from J, with 12 bases between. Full variable domain (remainder filled in from reference TRBV28 and TRBJ1-1): DVKVTQSSRYLVKRTGEKVFLECVQDMDHENMFWYRQDPGLGLRLIYFSYDVKMKEKGDIPEGYSVSREKKERFSLILESASTNQTSMYLCASRQQPLEAFFGQGTRLTVV.

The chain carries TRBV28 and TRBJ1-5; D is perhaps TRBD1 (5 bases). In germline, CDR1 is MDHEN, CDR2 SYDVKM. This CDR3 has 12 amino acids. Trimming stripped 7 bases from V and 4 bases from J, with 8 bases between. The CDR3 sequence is CASTQENQPQHF. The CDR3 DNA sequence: TGTGCCAGCACACAGGAGAATCAGCCCCAGCATTTT.

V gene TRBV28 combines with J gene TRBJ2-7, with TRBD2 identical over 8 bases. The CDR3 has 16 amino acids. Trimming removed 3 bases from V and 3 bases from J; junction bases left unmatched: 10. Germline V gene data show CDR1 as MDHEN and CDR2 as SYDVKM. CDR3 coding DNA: TGTGCCAGCAGTTTTACCGGAGCGGGAGTAGGCTACGAGCAGTACTTC. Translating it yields CASSFTGAGVGYEQYF.

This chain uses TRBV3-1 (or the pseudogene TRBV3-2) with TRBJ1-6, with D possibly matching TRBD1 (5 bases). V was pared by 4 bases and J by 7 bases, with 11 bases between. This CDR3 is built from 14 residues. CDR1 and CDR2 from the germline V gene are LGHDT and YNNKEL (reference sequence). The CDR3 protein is CASSPSGGNSPLHF. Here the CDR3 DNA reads TGTGCCAGCAGCCCGTCCGGGGGAAATTCACCCCTCCACTTT.